This TCR beta chain was sequenced in a study of blood T cells in healthy people across ages. The use of a sample-barcoded 5' primer and a J-beta primer mix characterized a second PCR of roughly 7 to 12 cycles. From the 5' RACE reads, TCRdb called clonotypes with MiXCR, one entry per CDR3 protein. The repertoire holds 750,000 to 850,000 distinct CDR3 sequences, with roughly 25% as singletons. These data are also associated with another study on T cells of mothers and their children.

This TCR came from a boy younger than 18 in good health. The specimen was blood.

CDR3 nucleotides: TGTGCCAGCAGTGAAGCCGGGGGTTTCAGTCAGCCCCAGCATTTT. It translates to CASSEAGGFSQPQHF. V usage is TRBV6-1 and J usage is TRBJ1-5; D possibly corresponds to TRBD1 (5 bases). V lost 0 bases, J lost 6 bases, and 12 bases lay in between. The germline gives CDR1 MNHNS, CDR2 SASEGT. The CDR3 runs 15 residues.